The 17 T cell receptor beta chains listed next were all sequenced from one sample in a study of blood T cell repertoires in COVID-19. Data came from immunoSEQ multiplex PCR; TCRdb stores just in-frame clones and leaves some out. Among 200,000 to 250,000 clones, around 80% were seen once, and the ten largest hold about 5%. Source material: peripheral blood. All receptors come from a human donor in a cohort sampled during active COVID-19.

CDR3 residues: CASRGVGQGNTGELFF. Here the CDR3 DNA reads TGCGCCAGCAGAGGCGTGGGACAGGGGAACACCGGGGAGCTGTTTTTT. The J gene is TRBJ2-2, the V gene TRBV5-1; 9 nucleotides agree with TRBD1. This CDR3 comprises 16 residues. The V gene end was trimmed by 5 bases and the J gene end by 1 base; junction bases not matched to a gene: 6. CDR1 is SGHRS and CDR2 is YFSETQ in the germline V gene.

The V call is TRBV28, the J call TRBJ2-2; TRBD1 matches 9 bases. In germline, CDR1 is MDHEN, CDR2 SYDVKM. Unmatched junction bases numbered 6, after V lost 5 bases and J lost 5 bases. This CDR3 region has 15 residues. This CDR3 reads CASSRTGAGTGELFF. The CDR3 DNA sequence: TGTGCCAGCAGTCGGACAGGGGCGGGGACCGGGGAGCTGTTTTTT. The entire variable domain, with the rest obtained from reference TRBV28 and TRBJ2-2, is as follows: DVKVTQSSRYLVKRTGEKVFLECVQDMDHENMFWYRQDPGLGLRLIYFSYDVKMKEKGDIPEGYSVSREKKERFSLILESASTNQTSMYLCASSRTGAGTGELFFGEGSRLTVL.

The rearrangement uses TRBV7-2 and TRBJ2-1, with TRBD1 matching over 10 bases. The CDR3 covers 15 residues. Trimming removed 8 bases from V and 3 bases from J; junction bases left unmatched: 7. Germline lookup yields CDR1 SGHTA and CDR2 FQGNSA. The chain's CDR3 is CASEEDRGNYNEQFF. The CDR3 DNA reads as TGTGCCAGCGAAGAGGACAGGGGGAACTACAATGAGCAGTTCTTC.

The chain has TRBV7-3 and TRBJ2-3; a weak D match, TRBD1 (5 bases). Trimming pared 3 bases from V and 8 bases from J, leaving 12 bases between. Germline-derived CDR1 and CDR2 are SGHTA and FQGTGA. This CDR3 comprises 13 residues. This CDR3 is CASSFEQGTTQYF. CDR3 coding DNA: TGTGCCAGCAGCTTTGAGCAGGGAACTACGCAGTATTTT.

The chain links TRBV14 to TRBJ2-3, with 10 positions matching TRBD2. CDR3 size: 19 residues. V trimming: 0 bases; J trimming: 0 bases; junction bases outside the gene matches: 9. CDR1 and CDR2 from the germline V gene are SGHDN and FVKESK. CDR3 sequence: CASSQDGRLAGDSTDTQYF. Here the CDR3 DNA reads TGTGCCAGCAGCCAAGATGGTAGGCTAGCGGGGGATAGCACAGATACGCAGTATTTT.

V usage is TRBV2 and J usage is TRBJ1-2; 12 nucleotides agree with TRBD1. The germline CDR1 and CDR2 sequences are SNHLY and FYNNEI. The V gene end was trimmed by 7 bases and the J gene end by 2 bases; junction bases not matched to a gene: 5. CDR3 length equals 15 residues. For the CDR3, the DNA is TGTGCCAGCACCATAGGGACAGGGGGCAACTATGGCTACACCTTC. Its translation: CASTIGTGGNYGYTF.

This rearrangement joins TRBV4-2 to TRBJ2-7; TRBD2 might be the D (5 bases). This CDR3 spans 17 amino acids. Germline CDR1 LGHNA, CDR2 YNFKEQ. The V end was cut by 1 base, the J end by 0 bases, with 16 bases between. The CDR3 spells CASSQVMVALSSYEQYF. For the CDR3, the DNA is TGTGCCAGCAGCCAAGTTATGGTAGCGCTTAGCTCCTACGAGCAGTACTTC.

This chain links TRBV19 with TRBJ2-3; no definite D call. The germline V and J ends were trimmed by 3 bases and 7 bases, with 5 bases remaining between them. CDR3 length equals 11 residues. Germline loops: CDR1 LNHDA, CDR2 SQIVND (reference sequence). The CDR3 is CASSISNTQYF. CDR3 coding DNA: TGTGCCAGTAGTATTTCCAATACGCAGTATTTT.

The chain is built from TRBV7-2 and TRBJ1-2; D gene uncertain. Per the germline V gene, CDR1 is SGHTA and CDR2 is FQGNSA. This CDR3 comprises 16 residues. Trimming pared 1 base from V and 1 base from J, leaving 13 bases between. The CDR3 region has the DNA TGTGCCAGCAGCTTAGATTTAGGGAGAGGTAACTATGGCTACACCTTC. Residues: CASSLDLGRGNYGYTF.

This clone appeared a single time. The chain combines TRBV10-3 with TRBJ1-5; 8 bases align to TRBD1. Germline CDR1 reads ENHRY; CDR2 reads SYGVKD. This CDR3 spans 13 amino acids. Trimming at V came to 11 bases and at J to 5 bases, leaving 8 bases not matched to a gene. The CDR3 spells CALRQGLDQPQHF. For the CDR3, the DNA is TGTGCCCTCCGACAGGGGTTGGATCAGCCCCAGCATTTT.

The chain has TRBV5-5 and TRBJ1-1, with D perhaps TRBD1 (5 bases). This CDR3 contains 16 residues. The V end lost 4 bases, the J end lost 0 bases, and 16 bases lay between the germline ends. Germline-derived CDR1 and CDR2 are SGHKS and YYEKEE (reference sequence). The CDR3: CASSPGGHQVNTEAFF. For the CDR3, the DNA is TGTGCCAGCAGCCCGGGGGGTCATCAAGTGAACACTGAAGCTTTCTTT. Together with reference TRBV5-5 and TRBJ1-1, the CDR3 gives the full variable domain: DAGVTQSPTHLIKTRGQQVTLRCSPISGHKSVSWYQQVLGQGPQFIFQYYEKEERGRGNFPDRFSARQFPNYSSELNVNALLLGDSALYLCASSPGGHQVNTEAFFGQGTRLTVV.

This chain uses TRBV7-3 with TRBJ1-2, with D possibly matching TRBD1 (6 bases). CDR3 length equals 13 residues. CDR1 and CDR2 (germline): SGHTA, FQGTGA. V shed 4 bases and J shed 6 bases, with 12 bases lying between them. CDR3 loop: CASSSGGGDGYTF. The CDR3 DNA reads TGTGCCAGCAGCTCCGGGGGGGGCGATGGCTACACCTTC.

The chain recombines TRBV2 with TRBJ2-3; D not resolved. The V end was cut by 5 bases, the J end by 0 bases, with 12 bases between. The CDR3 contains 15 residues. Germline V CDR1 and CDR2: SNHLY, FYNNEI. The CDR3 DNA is TGTGCCAGCAGTAACAGCTACTCTAGCACAGATACGCAGTATTTT. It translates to CASSNSYSSTDTQYF.

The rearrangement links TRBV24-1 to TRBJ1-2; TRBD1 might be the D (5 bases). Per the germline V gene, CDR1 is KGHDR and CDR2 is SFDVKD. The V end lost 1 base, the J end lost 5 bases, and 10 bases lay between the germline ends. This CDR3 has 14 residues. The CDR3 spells CATSDFQGGYGYTF. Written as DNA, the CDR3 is TGTGCCACCAGTGATTTCCAGGGTGGGTATGGCTACACCTTC.

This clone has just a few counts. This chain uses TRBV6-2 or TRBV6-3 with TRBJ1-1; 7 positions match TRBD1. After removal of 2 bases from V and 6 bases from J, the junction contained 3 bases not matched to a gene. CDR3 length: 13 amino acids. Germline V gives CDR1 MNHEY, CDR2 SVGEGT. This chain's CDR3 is CASSYGRGPEAFF. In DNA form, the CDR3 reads TGTGCCAGCAGTTACGGTAGGGGGCCTGAAGCTTTCTTT.

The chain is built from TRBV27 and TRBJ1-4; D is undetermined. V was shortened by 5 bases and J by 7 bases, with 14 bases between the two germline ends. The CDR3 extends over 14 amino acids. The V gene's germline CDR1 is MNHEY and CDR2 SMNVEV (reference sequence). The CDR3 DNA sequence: TGTGCCAGCAGTCCCCTAGGCCTGACTGAAAAACTGTTTTTT. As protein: CASSPLGLTEKLFF.

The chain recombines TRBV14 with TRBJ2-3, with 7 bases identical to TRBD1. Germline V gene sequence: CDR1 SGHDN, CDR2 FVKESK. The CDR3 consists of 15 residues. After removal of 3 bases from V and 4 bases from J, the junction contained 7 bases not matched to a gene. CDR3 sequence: CASSHDDRAADTQYF. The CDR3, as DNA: TGTGCCAGCAGCCATGACGACAGGGCCGCAGATACGCAGTATTTT.